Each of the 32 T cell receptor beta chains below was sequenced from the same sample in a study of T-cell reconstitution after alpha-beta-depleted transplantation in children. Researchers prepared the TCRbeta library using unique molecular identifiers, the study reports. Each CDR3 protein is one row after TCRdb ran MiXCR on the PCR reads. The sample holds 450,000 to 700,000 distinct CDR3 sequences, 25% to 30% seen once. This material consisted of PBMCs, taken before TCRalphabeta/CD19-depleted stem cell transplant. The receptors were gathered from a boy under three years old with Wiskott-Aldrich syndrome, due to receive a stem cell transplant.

The CDR3 nucleotides read TGTGCCGTACAGGGGGCCGGGGAGCTGTTTTTT. Translated: CAVQGAGELFF. The chain joins TRBV24-1 to TRBJ2-2, with 8 bases matching TRBD1. After removal of 12 bases from V and 6 bases from J, the junction contained 2 bases not matched to a gene. This CDR3 is 11 amino acids long. Per germline, CDR1 KGHDR and CDR2 SFDVKD.

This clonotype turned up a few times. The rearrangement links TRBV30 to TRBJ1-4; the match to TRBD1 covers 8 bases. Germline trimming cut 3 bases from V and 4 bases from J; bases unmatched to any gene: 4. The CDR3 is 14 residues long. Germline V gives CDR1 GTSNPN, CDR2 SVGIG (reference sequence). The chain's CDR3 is CAWSGTGRNEKLFF. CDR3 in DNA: TGTGCCTGGAGCGGGACAGGCCGTAATGAAAAACTGTTTTTT.

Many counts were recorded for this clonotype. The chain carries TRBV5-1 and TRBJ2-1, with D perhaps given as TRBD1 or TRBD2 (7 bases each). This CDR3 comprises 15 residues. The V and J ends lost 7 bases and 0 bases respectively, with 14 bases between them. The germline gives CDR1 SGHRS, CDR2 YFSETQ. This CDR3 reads CASSPGGGSYNEQFF. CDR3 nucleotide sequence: TGCGCCAGCTCCCCAGGGGGGGGCTCCTACAATGAGCAGTTCTTC. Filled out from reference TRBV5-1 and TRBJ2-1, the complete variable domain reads KAGVTQTPRYLIKTRGQQVTLSCSPISGHRSVSWYQQTPGQGLQFLFEYFSETQRNKGNFPGRFSGRQFSNSRSEMNVSTLELGDSALYLCASSPGGGSYNEQFFGPGTRLTVL.

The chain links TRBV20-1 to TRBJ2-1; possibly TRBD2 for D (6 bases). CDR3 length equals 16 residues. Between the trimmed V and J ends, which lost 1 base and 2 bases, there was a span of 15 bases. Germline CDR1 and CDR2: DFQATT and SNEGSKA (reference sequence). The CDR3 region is CSARAGGPSTYNEQFF. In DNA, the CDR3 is TGCAGTGCTAGAGCCGGAGGGCCGAGTACCTACAATGAGCAGTTCTTC.

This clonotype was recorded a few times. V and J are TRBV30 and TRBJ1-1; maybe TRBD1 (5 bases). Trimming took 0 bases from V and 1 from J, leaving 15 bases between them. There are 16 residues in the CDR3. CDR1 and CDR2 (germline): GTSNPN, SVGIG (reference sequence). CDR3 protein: CAWSVLGGRTNTEAFF. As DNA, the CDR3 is TGTGCCTGGAGTGTCCTCGGGGGAAGGACGAACACTGAAGCTTTCTTT.

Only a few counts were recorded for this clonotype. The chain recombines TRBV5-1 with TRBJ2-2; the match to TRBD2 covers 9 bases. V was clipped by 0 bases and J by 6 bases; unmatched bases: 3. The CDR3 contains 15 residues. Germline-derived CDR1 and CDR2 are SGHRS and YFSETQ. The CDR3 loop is CASSLDIAGAGELFF. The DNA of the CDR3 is TGCGCCAGCAGCTTGGACATAGCGGGAGCCGGGGAGCTGTTTTTT.

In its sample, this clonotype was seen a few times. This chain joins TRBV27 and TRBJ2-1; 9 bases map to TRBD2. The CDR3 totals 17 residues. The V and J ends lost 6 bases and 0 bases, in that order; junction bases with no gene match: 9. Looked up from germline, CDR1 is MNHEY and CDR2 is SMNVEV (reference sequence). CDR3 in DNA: TGTGCCAGCAGCTCCCTCGGGCGGGAGGGCTCCTACAATGAGCAGTTCTTC. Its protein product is CASSSLGREGSYNEQFF.

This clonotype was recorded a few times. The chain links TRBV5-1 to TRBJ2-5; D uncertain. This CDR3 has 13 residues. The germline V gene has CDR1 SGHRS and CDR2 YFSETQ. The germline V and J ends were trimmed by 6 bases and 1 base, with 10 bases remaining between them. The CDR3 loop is CASMRQPQETQYF. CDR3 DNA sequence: TGCGCCAGCATGCGGCAGCCCCAAGAGACCCAGTACTTC.

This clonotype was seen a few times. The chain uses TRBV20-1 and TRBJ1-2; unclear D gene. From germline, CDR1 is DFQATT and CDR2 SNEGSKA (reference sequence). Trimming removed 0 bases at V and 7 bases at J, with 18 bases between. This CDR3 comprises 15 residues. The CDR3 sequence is CSARDRRAVVRGYTF. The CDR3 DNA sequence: TGCAGTGCTAGAGATAGGAGGGCCGTGGTTCGTGGCTACACCTTC.

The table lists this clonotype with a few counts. The CDR3 region is CSVEGGVETQYF. In DNA, the CDR3 is TGCAGCGTTGAAGGGGGCGTGGAGACCCAGTACTTC. The V call is TRBV29-1, the J call TRBJ2-5; tentatively, D is TRBD1 (5 bases). V was clipped by 1 base and J by 5 bases, with 8 bases between them. Looked up from germline, CDR1 is SQVTM and CDR2 is ANQGSEA. The CDR3 has 12 residues. The full variable domain, completed using reference TRBV29-1 and TRBJ2-5, is SAVISQKPSRDICQRGTSLTIQCQVDSQVTMMFWYRQQPGQSLTLIATANQGSEATYESGFVIDKFPISRPNLTFSTLTVSNMSPEDSSIYLCSVEGGVETQYFGPGTRLLVL.

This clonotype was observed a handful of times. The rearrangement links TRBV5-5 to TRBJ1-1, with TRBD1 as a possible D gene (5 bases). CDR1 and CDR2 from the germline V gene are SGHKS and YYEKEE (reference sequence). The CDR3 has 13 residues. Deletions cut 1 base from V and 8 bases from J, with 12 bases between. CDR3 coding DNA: TGTGCCAGCAGCTTGATGACAGATGCCGAAGCTTTCTTT. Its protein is CASSLMTDAEAFF. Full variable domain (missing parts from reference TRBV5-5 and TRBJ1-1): DAGVTQSPTHLIKTRGQQVTLRCSPISGHKSVSWYQQVLGQGPQFIFQYYEKEERGRGNFPDRFSARQFPNYSSELNVNALLLGDSALYLCASSLMTDAEAFFGQGTRLTVV.

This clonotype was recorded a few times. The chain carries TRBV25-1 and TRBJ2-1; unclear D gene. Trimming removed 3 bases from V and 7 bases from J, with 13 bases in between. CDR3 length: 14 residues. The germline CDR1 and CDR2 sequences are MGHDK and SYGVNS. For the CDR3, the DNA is TGTGCCAGCAGTGAGCGAGTATTAGAGAATGAGCAGTTCTTC. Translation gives CASSERVLENEQFF.

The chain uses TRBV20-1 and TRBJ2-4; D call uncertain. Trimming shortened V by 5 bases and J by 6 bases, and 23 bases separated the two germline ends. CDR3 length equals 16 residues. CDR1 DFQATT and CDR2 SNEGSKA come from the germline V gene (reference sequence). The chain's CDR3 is CSAGSPDGFKGNIQYF. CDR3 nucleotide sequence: TGCAGTGCTGGATCCCCAGATGGTTTCAAGGGAAACATTCAGTACTTC.

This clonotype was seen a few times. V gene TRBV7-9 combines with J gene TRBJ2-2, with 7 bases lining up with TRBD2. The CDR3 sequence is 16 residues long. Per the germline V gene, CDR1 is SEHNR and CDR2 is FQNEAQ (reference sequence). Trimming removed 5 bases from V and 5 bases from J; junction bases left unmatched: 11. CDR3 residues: CASSPLGGRETGELFF. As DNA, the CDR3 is TGTGCCAGCAGCCCCCTGGGAGGGAGAGAAACCGGGGAGCTGTTTTTT.

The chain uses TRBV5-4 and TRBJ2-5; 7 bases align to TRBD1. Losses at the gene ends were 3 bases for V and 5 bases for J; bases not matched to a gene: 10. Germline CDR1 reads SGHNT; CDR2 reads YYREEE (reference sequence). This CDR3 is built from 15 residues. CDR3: CASSSGSDREETQYF. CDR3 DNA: TGTGCCAGCAGCTCGGGATCCGACAGGGAGGAGACCCAGTACTTC.

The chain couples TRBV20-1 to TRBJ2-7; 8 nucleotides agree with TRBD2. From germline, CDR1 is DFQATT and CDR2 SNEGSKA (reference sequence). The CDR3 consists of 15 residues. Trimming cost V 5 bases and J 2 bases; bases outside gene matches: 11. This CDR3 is CSALPGLEVAYEQYF. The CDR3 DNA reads TGCAGTGCTCTACCGGGACTAGAGGTGGCCTACGAGCAGTACTTC.

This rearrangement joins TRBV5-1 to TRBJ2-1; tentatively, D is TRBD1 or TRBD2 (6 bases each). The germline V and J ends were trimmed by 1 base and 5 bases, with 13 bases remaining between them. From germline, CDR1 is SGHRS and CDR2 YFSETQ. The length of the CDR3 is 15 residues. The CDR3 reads CASSLSGADHNEQFF. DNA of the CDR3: TGCGCCAGCAGCTTGTCGGGGGCGGACCACAATGAGCAGTTCTTC.

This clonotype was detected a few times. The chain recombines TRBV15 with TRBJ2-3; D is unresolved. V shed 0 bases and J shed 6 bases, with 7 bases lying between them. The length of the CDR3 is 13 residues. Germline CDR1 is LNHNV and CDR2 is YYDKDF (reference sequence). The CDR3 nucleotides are TGTGCCACCAGCAGAGAGATGTGGGATACGCAGTATTTT. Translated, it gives CATSREMWDTQYF.

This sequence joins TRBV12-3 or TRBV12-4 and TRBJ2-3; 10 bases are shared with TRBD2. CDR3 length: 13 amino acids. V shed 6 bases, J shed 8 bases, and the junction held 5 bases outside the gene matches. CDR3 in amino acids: CASRSSGGSTQYF. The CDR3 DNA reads TGTGCCAGCAGGTCTAGCGGGGGTAGTACGCAGTATTTT.

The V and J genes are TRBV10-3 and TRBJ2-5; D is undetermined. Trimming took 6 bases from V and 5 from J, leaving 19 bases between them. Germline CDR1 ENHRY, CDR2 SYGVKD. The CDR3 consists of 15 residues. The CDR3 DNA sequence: TGTGCCATCAGCCGCATTAGGGCGGCAAAGGAGACCCAGTACTTC. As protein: CAISRIRAAKETQYF.

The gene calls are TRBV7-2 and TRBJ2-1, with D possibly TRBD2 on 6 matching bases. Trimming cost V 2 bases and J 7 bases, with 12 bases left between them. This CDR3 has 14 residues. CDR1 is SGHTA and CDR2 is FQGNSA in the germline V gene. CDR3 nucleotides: TGTGCCAGCAGCTTATACGGGAGTCGGAATGAGCAGTTCTTC. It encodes CASSLYGSRNEQFF.

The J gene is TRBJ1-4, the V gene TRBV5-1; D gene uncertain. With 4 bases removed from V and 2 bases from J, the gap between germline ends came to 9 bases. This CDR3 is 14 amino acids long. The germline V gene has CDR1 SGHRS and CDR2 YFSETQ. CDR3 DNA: TGCGCCAGCAGCCCCGGCGGGACTAATGAAAAACTGTTTTTT. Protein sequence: CASSPGGTNEKLFF.

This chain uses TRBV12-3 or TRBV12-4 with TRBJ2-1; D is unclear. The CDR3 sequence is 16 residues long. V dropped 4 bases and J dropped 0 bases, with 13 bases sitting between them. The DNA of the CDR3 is TGTGCCAGCAGTTCCCTCCCCCGGAGCTCCTACAATGAGCAGTTCTTC. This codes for CASSSLPRSSYNEQFF.

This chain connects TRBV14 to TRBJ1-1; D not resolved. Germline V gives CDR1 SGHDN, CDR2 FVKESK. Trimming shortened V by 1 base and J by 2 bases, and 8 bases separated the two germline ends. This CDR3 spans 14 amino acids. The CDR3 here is CASSQAGINTEAFF. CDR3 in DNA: TGTGCCAGCAGCCAAGCCGGAATCAACACTGAAGCTTTCTTT. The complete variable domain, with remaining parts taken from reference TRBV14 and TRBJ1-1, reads EAGVTQFPSHSVIEKGQTVTLRCDPISGHDNLYWYRRVMGKEIKFLLHFVKESKQDESGMPNNRFLAERTGGTYSTLKVQPAELEDSGVYFCASSQAGINTEAFFGQGTRLTVV.

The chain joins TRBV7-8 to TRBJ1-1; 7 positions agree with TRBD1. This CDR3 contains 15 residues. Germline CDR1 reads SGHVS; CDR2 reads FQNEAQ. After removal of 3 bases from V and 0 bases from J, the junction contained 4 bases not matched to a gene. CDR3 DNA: TGTGCCAGCAGCTTTTTCAGGGGGGTGAACACTGAAGCTTTCTTT. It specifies CASSFFRGVNTEAFF.

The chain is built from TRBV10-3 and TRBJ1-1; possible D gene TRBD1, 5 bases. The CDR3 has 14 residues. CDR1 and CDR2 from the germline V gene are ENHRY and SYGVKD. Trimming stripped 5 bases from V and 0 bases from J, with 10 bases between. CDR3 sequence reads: CAISPGRMNTEAFF. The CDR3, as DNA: TGTGCCATCAGTCCAGGGCGAATGAACACTGAAGCTTTCTTT.

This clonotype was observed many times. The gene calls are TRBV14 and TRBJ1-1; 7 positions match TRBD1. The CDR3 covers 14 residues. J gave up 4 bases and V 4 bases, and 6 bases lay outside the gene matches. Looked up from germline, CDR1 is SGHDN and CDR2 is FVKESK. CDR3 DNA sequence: TGTGCCAGCAGCCTTCGACAGGGAGGCACTGAAGCTTTCTTT. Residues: CASSLRQGGTEAFF.

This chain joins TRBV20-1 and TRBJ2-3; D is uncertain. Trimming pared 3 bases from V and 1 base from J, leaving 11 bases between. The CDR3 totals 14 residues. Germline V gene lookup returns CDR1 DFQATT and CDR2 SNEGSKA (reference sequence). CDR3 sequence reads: CSARLSGGTDTQYF. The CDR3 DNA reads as TGCAGTGCTAGGCTATCTGGAGGCACAGATACGCAGTATTTT.

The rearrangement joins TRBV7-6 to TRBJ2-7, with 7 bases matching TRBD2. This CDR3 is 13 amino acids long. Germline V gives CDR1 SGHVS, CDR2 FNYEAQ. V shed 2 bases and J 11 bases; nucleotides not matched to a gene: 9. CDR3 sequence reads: CASSLSSRSGKYF. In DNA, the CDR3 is TGTGCCAGCAGCTTATCCTCTCGCAGCGGGAAGTACTTC.

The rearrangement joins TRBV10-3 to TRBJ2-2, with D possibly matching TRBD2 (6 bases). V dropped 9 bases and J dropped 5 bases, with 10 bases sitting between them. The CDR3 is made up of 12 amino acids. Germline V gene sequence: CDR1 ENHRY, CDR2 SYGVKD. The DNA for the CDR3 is TGTGCCATACGGGAGCAAACCGGGGAGCTGTTTTTT. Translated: CAIREQTGELFF.

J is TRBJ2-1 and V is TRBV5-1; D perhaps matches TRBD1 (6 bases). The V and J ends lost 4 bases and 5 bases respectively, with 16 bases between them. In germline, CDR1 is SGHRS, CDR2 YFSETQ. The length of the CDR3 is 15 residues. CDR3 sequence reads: CASSGPGTSNNEQFF. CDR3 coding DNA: TGCGCCAGCAGCGGGCCCGGGACAAGCAACAATGAGCAGTTCTTC.

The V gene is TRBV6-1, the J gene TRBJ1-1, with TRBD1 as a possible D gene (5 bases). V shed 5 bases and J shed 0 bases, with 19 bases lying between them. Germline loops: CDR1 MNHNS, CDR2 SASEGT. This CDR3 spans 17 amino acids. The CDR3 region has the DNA TGTGCCAGCAGTCAATTAGCCGGGACGGCCATGAACACTGAAGCTTTCTTT. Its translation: CASSQLAGTAMNTEAFF.